This T cell receptor (beta chain) was recorded in a study of memory B cells and T cells in multiple sclerosis. Clones were sequenced by immunoSEQ multiplex PCR, and TCRdb holds only the in-frame ones, with some missing. The top ten clones hold 2% to 3% of a sample with about 32,000 clones, 86% of them seen once. This clone occurred a few times. Its specificity is not known. Separate sequencing covered autoproliferating (CFSE-dim) and non-proliferating (CFSE-high) T cells from stimulus-free culture. Pooled replicate wells came from around 50 million CFSE-labeled PBMCs cultured approximately seven days without stimulus. The PBMCs received roughly 0.5 uM CFSE and serum-free culture with no added stimuli. Germline trimming cut 2 bases from V and 9 bases from J; bases unmatched to any gene: 7. CDR3 length equals 14 residues. Germline values: CDR1 SGHVS, CDR2 FQNEAQ. Findings and limits, study-wide: Compartments had unequal clone-set sizes, affecting shared clonotype counts.

Material: PBMCs from blood kept in culture. J is TRBJ2-1 and V is TRBV7-8; TRBD2 matches 7 bases. The source of this sequence is a human donor with multiple sclerosis. The CDR3 loop reads CASSLSWGGSEQFF. As DNA, the CDR3 is TGTGCCAGCAGCTTAAGTTGGGGGGGAAGTGAGCAGTTCTTC. Full variable domain (remainder filled in from reference TRBV7-8 and TRBJ2-1): GAGVSQSPRYKVAKRGQDVALRCDPISGHVSLFWYQQALGQGPEFLTYFQNEAQLDKSGLPSDRFFAERPEGSVSTLKIQRTQQEDSAVYLCASSLSWGGSEQFFGPGTRLTVL.